This TCR beta chain was identified in a study of regulatory T cells in long-lasting Graves disease. Regarding the study as a whole: Sharing of public clonotypes was greater in persistent patients (about 3,000) than in new patients (roughly 1,000).

This clonotype was counted between two and nine times. Its antigen remains unknown. Researchers made TCR beta libraries by using iRepertoire HTBI primers and running Arm-PCR on CDR3 regions. TCRdb reanalysed the multiplex PCR reads using MiXCR and keeps one entry per CDR3 protein. The sample lists about 450,000 distinct CDR3 sequences, approximately 15% seen once, with approximately 17% in the top ten. As for time point: newly diagnosed GD, antithyroid drugs for less than 3 months. RNA extracted from PBMCs served as the sequencing template. The germline V and J ends were trimmed by 1 base and 4 bases, with 19 bases remaining between them. The CDR3 extends over 18 amino acids. Looked up from germline, CDR1 is LGHDT and CDR2 is YNNKEL (reference sequence). This same sample was also part of a study on T cells in Graves' hyperthyroidism and ophthalmopathy. In that study: Most clonotypes expanded in the thyroid (above 0.001) were also present in blood.

This material consisted of peripheral blood mononuclear cells (PBMCs), taken at new diagnosis, from a patient treated with antithyroid drugs. The chain is built from TRBV3-1 and TRBJ2-2; a weak D match, TRBD1 (6 bases). The clonotype comes from a woman aged 45-60 years with Graves disease. CDR3 amino acids: CASSQVRDKQGVTGELFF. The CDR3 region has the DNA TGTGCCAGCAGCCAAGTAAGGGACAAACAAGGTGTCACCGGGGAGCTGTTTTTT.